Shown below are 10 T cell receptor beta chains from a single sample sequenced in a study of beta chain features in type 1 diabetes. The study reverse transcribed the entire isolated RNA, so it sequenced expressed TCRB transcripts. Produced via immunoSEQ multiplex PCR; TCRdb's table is partial and in-frame only. The sample shows under 550,000 clones, about 10% of them seen only once. The sample consisted of naive CD4+ T cells from blood. The origin of the receptors is a woman younger than 30 in good health.

The chain joins TRBV6-5 to TRBJ1-2, with D perhaps TRBD1 (5 bases). This CDR3 is built from 14 residues. Between the trimmed V and J ends, which lost 6 bases and 4 bases, there was a span of 15 bases. Germline-derived CDR1 and CDR2 are MNHEY and SVGAGI. CDR3 amino acids: CASRRRQGGYGYTF. DNA of the CDR3: TGTGCCAGCAGACGGCGGCAGGGCGGCTATGGCTACACCTTC.

The V and J genes are TRBV7-8 and TRBJ2-7; D not resolved. The length of the CDR3 is 15 residues. Germline CDR1 and CDR2: SGHVS and FQNEAQ. Trimming pared 1 base from V and 2 bases from J, leaving 12 bases between. The CDR3 DNA reads as TGTGCCAGCAGCTTAGATGGGTCCCGGCCCTACGAGCAGTACGTC. Amino acids: CASSLDGSRPYEQYV.

The chain links TRBV28 to TRBJ1-4, with 7 nucleotides matching TRBD1. The CDR3 length is 14 residues. In germline, CDR1 is MDHEN, CDR2 SYDVKM. V dropped 6 bases and J dropped 4; count of bases not matched to a gene: 5. The CDR3 DNA sequence: TGTGCCAGCAGGCCCGGGACAGTTAATGAAAAACTGTTTTTT. Translated: CASRPGTVNEKLFF.

The V gene is TRBV4-2, the J gene TRBJ2-1; D gene unclear. The V gene's germline CDR1 is LGHNA and CDR2 YNFKEQ. The CDR3 totals 16 residues. V lost 4 bases and J 10 bases, leaving 23 bases between the germline ends. For the CDR3, the DNA is TGTGCCAGCAGCCCGCGCTCTACAGACGAAGCGTCCGAGCAGTTCTTC. Protein product: CASSPRSTDEASEQFF.

In this sample, this clone turned up a few times. J is TRBJ2-1 and V is TRBV11-3, with a weak D call TRBD2 (6 bases). V lost 4 bases, J lost 5 bases, and 24 bases lay in between. Germline V gene sequence: CDR1 SGHNT, CDR2 YENEEA. The length of the CDR3 is 18 residues. The CDR3 sequence is CASSSFPLATAGHNEQFF. For the CDR3, the DNA is TGTGCCAGCAGCTCCTTCCCACTGGCCACGGCGGGGCACAATGAGCAGTTCTTC.

This chain links TRBV4-1 with TRBJ2-3; D uncertain. The CDR3 spans 15 residues. V was trimmed by 1 base and J by 5 bases, leaving 13 bases between them. Germline loops: CDR1 MGHRA, CDR2 YSYEKL. This chain's CDR3 is CASSQVGLSGDTQYF. CDR3 sequence (DNA): TGCGCCAGCAGCCAAGTGGGCCTAAGTGGAGATACGCAGTATTTT.

This clone has a handful of counts. The chain links TRBV7-2 to TRBJ2-7, with D tentatively TRBD2 (6 bases). V was shortened by 1 base and J by 3 bases, with 19 bases between the two germline ends. CDR1 and CDR2 (germline): SGHTA, FQGNSA. The CDR3 is 17 amino acids. The CDR3 is CASSLVSGTGLVYEQYF. The CDR3 DNA is TGTGCCAGCAGCTTAGTGTCCGGAACGGGACTCGTCTACGAGCAGTACTTC. Based on the CDR3 plus reference TRBV7-2 and TRBJ2-7, the full variable domain is GAGVSQSPSNKVTEKGKDVELRCDPISGHTALYWYRQSLGQGLEFLIYFQGNSAPDKSGLPSDRFSAERTGGSVSTLTIQRTQQEDSAVYLCASSLVSGTGLVYEQYFGPGTRLTVT.

CDR3 residues: CASSLGDDPVYQPQHF. The CDR3 nucleotides read TGTGCCAGCAGCTTGGGGGACGATCCCGTATACCAGCCCCAGCATTTT. The gene calls are TRBV5-6 and TRBJ1-5; weak D call: TRBD1 (5 bases). Looked up from germline, CDR1 is SGHDT and CDR2 is YYEEEE. Trimming took off 0 bases at V and 7 bases at J, with 17 bases between the two ends. There are 16 residues in the CDR3.

This clone was counted between two and nine times. The gene calls are TRBV2 and TRBJ1-4; 8 bases are shared with TRBD1. Germline loops: CDR1 SNHLY, CDR2 FYNNEI. The CDR3 is 14 amino acids. V gave up 8 bases and J gave up 5 bases; unmatched junction bases: 7. CDR3 residues: CASLTQGVNEKLFF. CDR3 nucleotides: TGTGCCAGCCTAACACAGGGGGTCAATGAAAAACTGTTTTTT.

This sequence joins TRBV7-9 and TRBJ1-4; tentative D call: TRBD1 (5 bases). The CDR3 spans 15 residues. Trimming pared 5 bases from V and 3 bases from J, leaving 13 bases between. Germline assignment: CDR1 SEHNR and CDR2 FQNEAQ (reference sequence). The CDR3 DNA reads as TGTGCCAGCAGCGCCCCAGGGAGCGCTAATGAAAAACTGTTTTTT. Amino acid sequence: CASSAPGSANEKLFF.